The 8 T cell receptor beta chains in this list originate from one sample, sequenced in a study of blood T cell repertoires in COVID-19 (dated by TCRdb to about 2020). The library was obtained by the immunoSEQ multiplex PCR assay. Sourced from immuneACCESS, this table was stored by TCRdb with only in-frame sequences that have V and J called. A share of the clones is absent; for the studies checked, an unresolved V gene accounts for under half, and the remainder has no known explanation. In this sample the table shows hundreds of thousands of clones, about 88% of which occur a single time. The ten largest clones take up 3% of the sample. The sequencing input was PBMCs or T cells enriched from blood (not recorded which). These receptors were taken from a woman aged 45-59 years who had recovered from COVID-19.

This chain links TRBV28 with TRBJ1-2; D gene unclear. There are 15 residues in the CDR3. Between the trimmed V and J ends, which lost 5 bases and 2 bases, there was a span of 15 bases. Germline V gives CDR1 MDHEN, CDR2 SYDVKM. Written as DNA, the CDR3 is TGTGCCAGCAGTCCCCCACAGAATACAAACTATGGCTACACCTTC. Its protein is CASSPPQNTNYGYTF.

The chain combines TRBV6-4 with TRBJ2-1; D is unclear. This CDR3 is 13 amino acids long. V gave up 4 bases and J gave up 7 bases, with 11 bases separating them. CDR1 is MRHNA, CDR2 SNTAGT, per germline. CDR3 sequence (DNA): TGTGCCAGCAGTGGCCTCGCGGTAAATGAGCAGTTCTTC. Amino acids: CASSGLAVNEQFF.

The V gene is TRBV9, the J gene TRBJ2-2; TRBD2 agrees at 10 bases. After removal of 4 bases from V and 6 bases from J, the junction contained 9 bases not matched to a gene. This CDR3 has 16 amino acids. The germline CDR1 and CDR2 sequences are SGDLS and YYNGEE. The CDR3 bases are TGTGCCAGCAGCCCACGATCTAGCGGGAGCGCCGGGGAGCTGTTTTTT. This gives the protein CASSPRSSGSAGELFF.

V gene TRBV7-9 combines with J gene TRBJ2-1, with D hard to call. Germline assignment: CDR1 SEHNR and CDR2 FQNEAQ (reference sequence). This CDR3 contains 12 residues. V lost 6 bases and J 4 bases, leaving 7 bases between the germline ends. The CDR3 sequence is CASSSAYNEQFF. CDR3 bases: TGTGCCAGCAGTTCTGCGTACAATGAGCAGTTCTTC.

This rearrangement joins TRBV4-3 to TRBJ2-7; a possible D gene is TRBD1 (6 bases). Trimming cost V 1 base and J 4 bases, with 14 bases left between them. The germline gives CDR1 LGHNA, CDR2 YSLEER. CDR3 length: 15 residues. For the CDR3, the DNA is TGCGCCAGCAGCCAAGTGGTTTCAGGGGCGTACGAGCAGTACTTC. Translation gives CASSQVVSGAYEQYF.

CDR3 sequence reads: CASSQGGGSLAKNIQYF. For the CDR3, the DNA is TGTGCCAGCAGCCAAGGAGGGGGCTCCTTGGCCAAAAACATTCAGTACTTC. The rearrangement uses TRBV4-2 and TRBJ2-4; 7 nucleotides match TRBD1. The CDR3 sequence is 17 residues long. Germline CDR1 reads LGHNA; CDR2 reads YNFKEQ. J gave up 1 base and V 1 base, and 7 bases lay outside the gene matches.

V usage is TRBV29-1 and J usage is TRBJ2-7; 9 bases align to TRBD1. The CDR3 runs 15 residues. Trimming cost V 6 bases and J 3 bases; bases outside gene matches: 12. CDR1 and CDR2 (germline): SQVTM, ANQGSEA. The CDR3 DNA sequence: TGCAGCGTCGTAAAACAGGGGGCGCGTAACTACGAGCAGTACTTC. It codes for CSVVKQGARNYEQYF.

This chain uses TRBV28 with TRBJ2-7; 15 nucleotides line up with TRBD2. After removal of 4 bases from V and 2 bases from J, the junction contained 3 bases not matched to a gene. CDR3 length equals 16 residues. The germline gives CDR1 MDHEN, CDR2 SYDVKM. This chain's CDR3 is CASSWRTSGRAYEQYF. Written as DNA, the CDR3 is TGTGCCAGCAGTTGGCGGACTAGCGGGAGGGCCTACGAGCAGTACTTC.